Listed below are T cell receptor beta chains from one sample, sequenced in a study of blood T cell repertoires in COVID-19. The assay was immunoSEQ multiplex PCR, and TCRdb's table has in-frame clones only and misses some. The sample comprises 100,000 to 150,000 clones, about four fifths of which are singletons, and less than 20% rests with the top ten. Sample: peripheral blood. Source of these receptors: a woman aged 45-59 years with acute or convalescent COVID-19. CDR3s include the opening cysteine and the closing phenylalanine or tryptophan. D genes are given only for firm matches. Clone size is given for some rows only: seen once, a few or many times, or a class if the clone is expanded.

TGCGCCAGCAGCCCGGCGGGCGGCCCTCTAGCCAAAAACATTCAGTACTTC	CASSPAGGPLAKNIQYF	TRBV5-1	TRBJ2-4	-	-
TGTGCCAGCAGTGACTATGGGGACACTGAAGCTTTCTTT	CASSDYGDTEAFF	TRBV27	TRBJ1-1	-	once
TGTGCCAGCAGCCAAGCCCTTAGCCCGCAGTTCTTC	CASSQALSPQFF	TRBV3-1/TRBV3-2	TRBJ2-1	-	-
TGTGCCAGCAGCAAAGGACAGGGGAACTATGGCTACACCTTC	CASSKGQGNYGYTF	TRBV21-1	TRBJ1-2	-	-
TGCAGTGTTGCTTTAACAGGGGAGACCCAGTACTTC	CSVALTGETQYF	TRBV29-1	TRBJ2-5	-	-
TGCGCCAGCAGTGCAACAGGGGGCATGAACACTGAAGCTTTCTTT	CASSATGGMNTEAFF	TRBV10-1	TRBJ1-1	TRBD1	-
TGTGCCAGCAGCTTAGCAGAGGGTTCACCCCTCCACTTT	CASSLAEGSPLHF	TRBV11-2	TRBJ1-6	-	-
TGTGCCAGCAGCCGGGACATGAACACTGAAGCTTTCTTT	CASSRDMNTEAFF	TRBV9	TRBJ1-1	-	-
TGTGCCATCAGTGAGGCGAATAAAGGGACAGCATTACCACCCCTAGCTAGCAATCAGCCCCAGCATTTT	CAISEANKGTALPPLASNQPQHF	TRBV10-3	TRBJ1-5	TRBD1	-
TGTGCCTGGAGTAGCCGGTACGAGCAGTACTTC	CAWSSRYEQYF	TRBV30	TRBJ2-7	-	-
TGTGCCAGCAGTGAAGCGAGGGGGTACTATGGCTACACCTTC	CASSEARGYYGYTF	TRBV2	TRBJ1-2	-	-
TGTGCCAGCTCACCAAGACAGGGGTCCTATGGCTACACCTTC	CASSPRQGSYGYTF	TRBV18	TRBJ1-2	TRBD1	-
TGTGCCAGCAGTTACCTTGGGACAGGGGAGGGAAACACCATATATTTT	CASSYLGTGEGNTIYF	TRBV6-5	TRBJ1-3	TRBD1	-
TGCGCCAGCAGCGCGATGACAGGGAACACTGAAGCTTTCTTT	CASSAMTGNTEAFF	TRBV5-1	TRBJ1-1	-	-
TGTGCCAGCTCACCGGACAGGACATCCTATAATTCACCCCTCCACTTT	CASSPDRTSYNSPLHF	TRBV18	TRBJ1-6	TRBD1	-
TGTGCCACCAGCAGATCTACAGGGGGCTCCGCGGAAAAACTGTTTTTT	CATSRSTGGSAEKLFF	TRBV15	TRBJ1-4	TRBD1	-
TGTGCCAGCAGTTTCCAGACAGGTTCCGACACTGAAGCTTTCTTT	CASSFQTGSDTEAFF	TRBV6-5	TRBJ1-1	-	-
TGTGCCAGTAGTACCAGCGTCAGGGGCGGATATAGAGGCTACACCTTC	CASSTSVRGGYRGYTF	TRBV19	TRBJ1-2	-	once
TGTGCCAGCAGTTTGTGGGGCTACACTGAAGCTTTCTTT	CASSLWGYTEAFF	TRBV12-3/TRBV12-4	TRBJ1-1	-	few
TGTGCCAGCAGTCAAACAGGGCTAAACACTGAAGCTTTCTTT	CASSQTGLNTEAFF	TRBV6-5	TRBJ1-1	-	-
TGTGCCACCAGGGACAGGTGGAACAATGAGCAGTTCTTC	CATRDRWNNEQFF	TRBV6-6	TRBJ2-1	TRBD1	-
TGTGCCACCAGCAGCGATACAGGGGGCTATGGCTACACCTTC	CATSSDTGGYGYTF	TRBV15	TRBJ1-2	TRBD1	-
TGTGCCAGCAGCGGGCCCGGCGGCCTCTCTGGAAACACCATATATTTT	CASSGPGGLSGNTIYF	TRBV9	TRBJ1-3	-	-
TGTGCCAGCACCACCCTTGGACAGGGCGAGGCGCAGTTCTTC	CASTTLGQGEAQFF	TRBV6-5	TRBJ2-1	TRBD1	-
TGTGCCTGGACCGGGACAGCTTCCTACAATGAGCAGTTCTTC	CAWTGTASYNEQFF	TRBV30	TRBJ2-1	TRBD1	once
TGTGCCAGTAGACCTCCCCCCGGGACAACGAGCTCTGGAAACACCATATATTTT	CASRPPPGTTSSGNTIYF	TRBV19	TRBJ1-3	-	-
TGCGCCAGCAGAGTCGGGACTAGCGGCGCTGAGAGCTCCTACAATGAGCAGTTCTTC	CASRVGTSGAESSYNEQFF	TRBV10-2	TRBJ2-1	TRBD2	-
TGCAGCGTTGAACGGGCAGGGGAGATGCATGAGCAGTTCTTC	CSVERAGEMHEQFF	TRBV29-1	TRBJ2-1	-	-
TGTGCCAGCAGTTCCCGGACAGGGGGGATGAACACTGAAGCTTTCTTT	CASSSRTGGMNTEAFF	TRBV27	TRBJ1-1	TRBD1	-
TGTGCCTGGACCACCGGGACAGGGAGCTACGAGCAGTACTTC	CAWTTGTGSYEQYF	TRBV30	TRBJ2-7	TRBD1	-
TGTGCCACCAGCAGGGCGGATAGTGGCTACACCTTC	CATSRADSGYTF	TRBV15	TRBJ1-2	-	few
TGTGCCAGCTCACCTTCCGGGACAGGGCTCGAGCAGTACTTC	CASSPSGTGLEQYF	TRBV18	TRBJ2-7	TRBD1	few
TGCAGCGTTGAAGGCGCAGACTCATACAATGAGCAGTTCTTC	CSVEGADSYNEQFF	TRBV29-1	TRBJ2-1	-	-
TGTGCCAGTAGTGATCCGGGACAGGGTGTGGAAGGTCAGCCCCAGCATTTT	CASSDPGQGVEGQPQHF	TRBV19	TRBJ1-5	TRBD1	many
TGTGCCAGCAGCGTCCGGGACAGGGGGCGAAATTCACCCCTCCACTTT	CASSVRDRGRNSPLHF	TRBV2	TRBJ1-6	TRBD1	-
TGTGCCAGCAGTGAACTTCGGGGGACGGGGGGCTACACCTTC	CASSELRGTGGYTF	TRBV2	TRBJ1-2	-	-
TGCGCCAGCAGCGGGAGACAGGGCGGCAATGAGCAGTTCTTC	CASSGRQGGNEQFF	TRBV5-1	TRBJ2-1	TRBD1	once
TGTGCCAGCAGTTCTCATCATTCGGGACAGACAGCTAATGGCTACACCTTC	CASSSHHSGQTANGYTF	TRBV28	TRBJ1-2	TRBD1	-